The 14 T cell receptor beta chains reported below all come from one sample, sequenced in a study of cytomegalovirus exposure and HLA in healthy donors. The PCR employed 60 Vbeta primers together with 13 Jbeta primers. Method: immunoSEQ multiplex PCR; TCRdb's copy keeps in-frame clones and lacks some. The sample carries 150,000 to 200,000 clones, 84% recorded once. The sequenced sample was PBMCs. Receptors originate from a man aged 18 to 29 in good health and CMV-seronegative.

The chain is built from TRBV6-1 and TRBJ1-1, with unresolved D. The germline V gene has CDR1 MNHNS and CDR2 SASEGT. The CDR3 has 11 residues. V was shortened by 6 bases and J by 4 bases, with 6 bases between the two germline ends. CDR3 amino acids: CASSPSTEAFF. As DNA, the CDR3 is TGTGCCAGCAGCCCCTCCACTGAAGCTTTCTTT.

The CDR3 region has the DNA TGTGCCATCAGTGAGTCGGGACAGGGGAACACCGGGGAGCTGTTTTTT. This codes for CAISESGQGNTGELFF. V gene TRBV10-3 combines with J gene TRBJ2-2; 9 bases are a match to TRBD1. The CDR3 has 16 amino acids. CDR1 ENHRY and CDR2 SYGVKD come from the germline V gene. V dropped 0 bases and J dropped 1; count of bases not matched to a gene: 0.

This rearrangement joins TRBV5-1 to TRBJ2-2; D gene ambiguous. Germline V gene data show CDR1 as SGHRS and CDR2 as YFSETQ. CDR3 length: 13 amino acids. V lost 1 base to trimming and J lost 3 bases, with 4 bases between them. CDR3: CASSLTYTGELFF. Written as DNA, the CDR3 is TGCGCCAGCAGCTTGACATACACCGGGGAGCTGTTTTTT.

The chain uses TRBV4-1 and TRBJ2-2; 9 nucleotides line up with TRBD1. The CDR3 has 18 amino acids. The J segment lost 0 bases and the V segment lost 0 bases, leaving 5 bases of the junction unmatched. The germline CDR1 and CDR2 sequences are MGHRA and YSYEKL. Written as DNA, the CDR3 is TGCGCCAGCAGCCAAGACCCGGACAGGGGACCGAACACCGGGGAGCTGTTTTTT. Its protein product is CASSQDPDRGPNTGELFF.

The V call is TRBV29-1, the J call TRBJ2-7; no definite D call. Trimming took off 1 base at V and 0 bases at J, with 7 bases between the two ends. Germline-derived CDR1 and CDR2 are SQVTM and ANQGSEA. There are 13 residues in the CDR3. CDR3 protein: CSVEAQNSYEQYF. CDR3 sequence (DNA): TGCAGCGTTGAAGCCCAGAACTCCTACGAGCAGTACTTC.

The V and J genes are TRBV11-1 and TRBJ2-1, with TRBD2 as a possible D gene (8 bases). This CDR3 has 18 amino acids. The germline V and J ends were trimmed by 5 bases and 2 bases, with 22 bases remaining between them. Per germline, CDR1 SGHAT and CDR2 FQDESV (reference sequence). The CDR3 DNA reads TGTGCCAGCAGCCAGAGACAGGGTGGTAGCGGGACCTACAATGAGCAGTTCTTC. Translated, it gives CASSQRQGGSGTYNEQFF.

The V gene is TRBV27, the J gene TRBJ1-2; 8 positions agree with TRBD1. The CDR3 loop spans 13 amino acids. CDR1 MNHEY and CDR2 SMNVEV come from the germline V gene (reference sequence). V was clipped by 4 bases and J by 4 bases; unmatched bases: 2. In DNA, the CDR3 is TGTGCCAGCAGTTCAGGGGGCCTCTATGGCTACACCTTC. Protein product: CASSSGGLYGYTF.

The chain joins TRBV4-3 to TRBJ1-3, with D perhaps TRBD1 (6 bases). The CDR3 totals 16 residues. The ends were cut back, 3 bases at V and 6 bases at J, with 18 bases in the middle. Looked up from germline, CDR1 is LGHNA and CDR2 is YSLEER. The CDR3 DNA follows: TGCGCCAGCAGCCATTTATCGGGGGGGCGCGAAAACACCATATATTTT. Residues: CASSHLSGGRENTIYF.

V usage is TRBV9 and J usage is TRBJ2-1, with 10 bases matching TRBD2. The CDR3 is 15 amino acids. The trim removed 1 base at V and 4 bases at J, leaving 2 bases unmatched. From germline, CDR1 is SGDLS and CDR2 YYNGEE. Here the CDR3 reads CASSVNSGGYNEQFF. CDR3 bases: TGTGCCAGCAGCGTAAATAGCGGGGGGTACAATGAGCAGTTCTTC.

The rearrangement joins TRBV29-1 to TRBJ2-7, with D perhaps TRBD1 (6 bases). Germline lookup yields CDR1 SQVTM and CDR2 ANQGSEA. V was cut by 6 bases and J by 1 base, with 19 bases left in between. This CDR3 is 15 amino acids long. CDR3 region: CSVMTRDTPSYEQYF. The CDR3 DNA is TGCAGCGTGATGACCCGGGACACTCCTTCCTACGAGCAGTACTTC.

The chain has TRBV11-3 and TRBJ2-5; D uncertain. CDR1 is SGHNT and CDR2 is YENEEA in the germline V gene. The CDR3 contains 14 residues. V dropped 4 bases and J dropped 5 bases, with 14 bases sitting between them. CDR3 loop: CASSSNRNSETQYF. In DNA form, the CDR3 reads TGTGCCAGCAGCTCCAACAGAAATTCGGAGACCCAGTACTTC.

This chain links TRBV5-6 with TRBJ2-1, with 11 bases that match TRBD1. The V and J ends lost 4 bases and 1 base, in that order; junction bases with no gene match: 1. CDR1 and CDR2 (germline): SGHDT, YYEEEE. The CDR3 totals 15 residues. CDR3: CASSGTGGSYNEQFF. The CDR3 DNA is TGTGCCAGCAGCGGGACAGGGGGGTCCTACAATGAGCAGTTCTTC.

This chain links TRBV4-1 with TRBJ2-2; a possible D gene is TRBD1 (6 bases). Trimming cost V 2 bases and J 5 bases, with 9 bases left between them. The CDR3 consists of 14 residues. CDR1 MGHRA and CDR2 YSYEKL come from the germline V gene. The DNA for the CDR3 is TGCGCCAGCAGCCAACCCGGACAGACCGGGGAGCTGTTTTTT. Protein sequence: CASSQPGQTGELFF.

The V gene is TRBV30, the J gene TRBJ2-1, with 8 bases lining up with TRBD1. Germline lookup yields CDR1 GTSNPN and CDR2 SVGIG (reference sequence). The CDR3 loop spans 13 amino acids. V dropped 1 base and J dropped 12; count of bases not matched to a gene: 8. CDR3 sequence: CAWSGTGGWGQFF. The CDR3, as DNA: TGTGCCTGGAGTGGTACAGGGGGATGGGGGCAGTTCTTC.